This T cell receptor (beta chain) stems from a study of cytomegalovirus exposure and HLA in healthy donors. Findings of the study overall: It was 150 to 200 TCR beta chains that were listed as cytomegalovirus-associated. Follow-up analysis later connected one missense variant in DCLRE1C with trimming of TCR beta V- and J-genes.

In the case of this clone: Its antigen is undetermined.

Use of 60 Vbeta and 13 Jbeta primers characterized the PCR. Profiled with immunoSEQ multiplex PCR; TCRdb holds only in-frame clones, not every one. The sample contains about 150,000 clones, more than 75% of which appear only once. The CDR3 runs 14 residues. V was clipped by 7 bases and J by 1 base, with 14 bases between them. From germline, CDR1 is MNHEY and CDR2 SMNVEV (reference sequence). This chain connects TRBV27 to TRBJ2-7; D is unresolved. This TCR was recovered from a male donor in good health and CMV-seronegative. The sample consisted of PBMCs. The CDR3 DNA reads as TGTGCCAGCACTTCCCTTCAGAAATCCTACGAGCAGTACTTC. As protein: CASTSLQKSYEQYF.